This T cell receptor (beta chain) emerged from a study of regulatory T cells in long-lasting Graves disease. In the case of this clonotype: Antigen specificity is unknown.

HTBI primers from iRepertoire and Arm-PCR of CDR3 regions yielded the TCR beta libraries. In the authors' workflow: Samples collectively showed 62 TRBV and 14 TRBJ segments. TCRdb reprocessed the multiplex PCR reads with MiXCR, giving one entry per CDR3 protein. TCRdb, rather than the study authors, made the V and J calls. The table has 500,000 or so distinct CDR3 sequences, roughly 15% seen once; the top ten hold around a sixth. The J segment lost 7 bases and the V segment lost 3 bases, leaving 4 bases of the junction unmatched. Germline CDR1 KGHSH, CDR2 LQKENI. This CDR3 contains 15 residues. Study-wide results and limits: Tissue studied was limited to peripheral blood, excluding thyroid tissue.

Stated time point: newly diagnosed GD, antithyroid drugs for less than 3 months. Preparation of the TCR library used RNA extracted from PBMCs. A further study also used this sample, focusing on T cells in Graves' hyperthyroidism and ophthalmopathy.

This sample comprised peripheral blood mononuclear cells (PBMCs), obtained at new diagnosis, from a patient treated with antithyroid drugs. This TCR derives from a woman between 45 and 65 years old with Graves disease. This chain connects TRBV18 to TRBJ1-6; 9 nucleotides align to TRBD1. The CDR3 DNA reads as TGTGCCAGCTCACCTGGGACAGGGAGGAATTCACCCCTCCACTTT. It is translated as CASSPGTGRNSPLHF.